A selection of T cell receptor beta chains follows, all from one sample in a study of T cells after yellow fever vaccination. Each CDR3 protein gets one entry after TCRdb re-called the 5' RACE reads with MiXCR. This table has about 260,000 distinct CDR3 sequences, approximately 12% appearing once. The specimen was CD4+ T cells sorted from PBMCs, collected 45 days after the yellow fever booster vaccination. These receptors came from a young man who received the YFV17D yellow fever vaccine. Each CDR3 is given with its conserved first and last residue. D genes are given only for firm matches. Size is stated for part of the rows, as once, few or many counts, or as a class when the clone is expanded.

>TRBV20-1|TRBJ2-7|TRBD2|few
TGCAGTGCCCCCATAGCGAAAGCGGGAAGCTACGAGCAGTACTTC
CSAPIAKAGSYEQYF
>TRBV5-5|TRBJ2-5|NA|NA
TGTGCCAGCAGCCAACCTAGCACGGAGACCCAGTACTTC
CASSQPSTETQYF
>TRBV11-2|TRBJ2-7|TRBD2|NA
TGTGCCAGCAGCCTTTCGGACGCGGGAGGCTACGAGCAGTACTTC
CASSLSDAGGYEQYF
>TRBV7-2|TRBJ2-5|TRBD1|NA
TGTGCCAGCCTACGAGGGGACAGGGCGGCGGGGGAGACCCAGTACTTC
CASLRGDRAAGETQYF
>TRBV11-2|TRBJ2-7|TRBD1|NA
TGTGCCAGCAGCTTATGGGACAGAAACCAGCAGTACTTC
CASSLWDRNQQYF
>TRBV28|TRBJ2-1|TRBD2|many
TGTGCCGCCGTGGGAGGGCCGAGGAATGAGCAGTTCTTC
CAAVGGPRNEQFF
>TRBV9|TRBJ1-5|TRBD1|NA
TGTGCCAGCAGTAAGGACAGGGATAATCAGCCCCAGCATTTT
CASSKDRDNQPQHF
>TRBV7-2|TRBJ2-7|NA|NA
TGTGCCAGCAGCTTCGGCGGGGAGAGCTCCTACGAGCAGTACTTC
CASSFGGESSYEQYF
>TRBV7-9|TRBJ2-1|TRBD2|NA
TGTGCCAGCAGCCTGGGGGGAGGGCCACCGGAGCAGTTCTTC
CASSLGGGPPEQFF
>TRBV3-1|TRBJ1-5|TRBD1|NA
TGTGCCAGCAGCCAACTGACAGGGCCCAATCAGCCCCAGCATTTT
CASSQLTGPNQPQHF
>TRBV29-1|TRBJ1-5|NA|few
TGCAGCGTTTCGGATGGAAAGCATCAGCCCCAGCATTTT
CSVSDGKHQPQHF
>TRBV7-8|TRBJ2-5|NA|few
TGTGCCAGCAGCTTAGCGGAACCGCCAGAGACCCAGTACTTC
CASSLAEPPETQYF
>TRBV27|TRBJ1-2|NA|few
TGTGCCAGCCGGGCCTCGGGGCAGGGTCCCTATGGCTACACCTTC
CASRASGQGPYGYTF
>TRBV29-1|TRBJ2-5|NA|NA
TGCAGCGTTACTAACGACAGGTGGGAGACCCAGTACTTC
CSVTNDRWETQYF
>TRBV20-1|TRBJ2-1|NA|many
TGCAGTGCTGCCTTCCGTCGGAATGAGCAGTTCTTC
CSAAFRRNEQFF
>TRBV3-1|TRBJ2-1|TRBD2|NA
TGTGCCAGCAGGGGGGATAGCGGGTCACTATCCTACAATGAGCAGTTCTTC
CASRGDSGSLSYNEQFF
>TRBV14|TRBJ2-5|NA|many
TGTGCCAGCAGCCGGGGCGGACTCGGTTGGACCCAGTACTTC
CASSRGGLGWTQYF
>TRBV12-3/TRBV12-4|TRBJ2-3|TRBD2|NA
TGTGCCAGCAGGATGACTAGCGGGCCCACAGATACGCAGTATTTT
CASRMTSGPTDTQYF
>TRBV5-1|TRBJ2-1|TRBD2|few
TGCGCCAGCCGGACTAGCGGGAGGCTCGCAGAAAATGAGCAGTTCTTC
CASRTSGRLAENEQFF
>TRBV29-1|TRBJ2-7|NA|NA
TGCAGCCCAGTTACCGACAGAAGCTACGAGCAGTACTTC
CSPVTDRSYEQYF
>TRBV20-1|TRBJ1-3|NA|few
TGCAGTGCTAGAGACCACAGTCTTCGAAACACCATATATTTT
CSARDHSLRNTIYF
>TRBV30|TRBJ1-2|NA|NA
TGTGCCTGGGCCCTCCAGTCTGGTGGCTACACCTTC
CAWALQSGGYTF
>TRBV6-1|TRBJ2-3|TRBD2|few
TGTGCCAGCAGTGGGATAGCGGGAGATACGCAGTATTTT
CASSGIAGDTQYF
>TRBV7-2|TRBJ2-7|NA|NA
TGTGCCAGCAGCCCCAAGCCGGGGGCGAGCGAGCAGTACTTC
CASSPKPGASEQYF
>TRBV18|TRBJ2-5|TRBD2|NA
TGTGCCAGCTCACCACAATCATCGGCGGGAGGGCCGGGAGAGACCCAGTACTTC
CASSPQSSAGGPGETQYF
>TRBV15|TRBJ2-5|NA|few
TGTGCCACCAGCAGAGATCCGAGTAAAGAGACCCAGTACTTC
CATSRDPSKETQYF
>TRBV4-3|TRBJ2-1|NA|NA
TGCGCCAGCAGCCTGACACTCTCCAATGAGCAGTTCTTC
CASSLTLSNEQFF
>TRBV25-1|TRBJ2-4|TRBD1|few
TGTGCCAGCAGTGAATGGGGAGCAGGGGGCAACATTCAGTACTTC
CASSEWGAGGNIQYF
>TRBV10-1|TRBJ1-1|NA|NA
TGCGCCAGCAGTGAGTCGAAGGGAGTGAAGAACACTGAAGCTTTCTTT
CASSESKGVKNTEAFF